The T cell receptor (beta chain) described here comes from a study of blood T cell dynamics during melanoma immunotherapy (TCRdb year 2020). About the study as a whole: All patients had metastatic melanoma and were given first-line pembrolizumab or nivolumab plus ipilimumab as standard of care in the United Kingdom. Peripheral T cell receptor repertoires of metastatic melanoma patients were profiled before and after one cycle of checkpoint inhibitor therapy to find early correlates of response. The training cohort was made up of consecutive patients, while a further independent group of patients from the same centre was pooled to form an external validation set. What the research found in general, with its limitations: The relatively small sample size was acknowledged as a potential limitation on generalization of the results. A bifurcated reorganization of the PBMC repertoire at W3, with increased clonality or increased diversity, was observed in patients who later achieved disease control, unlike in progressors. Whether the T cell clones behind the repertoire changes were melanoma-specific or instead reflected general immune activation was something the study could not determine.

The time point label here, explained by the study, means: pre-treatment baseline. Blood samples were taken at two points: before treatment (T0) and at week 3 (W3), which came after the first cycle of checkpoint blockade. Except for a couple of patients with rapid clinical progression, response was assessed 12 weeks after the first infusion by RECIST 1.1; disease control meant complete response, partial response or stable disease. Any patient who had received prior systemic cancer treatment, was on concomitant immunosuppressant therapy or had synchronous other active malignancies was excluded. To track both circulating cells and T cell turnover, TCR beta was sequenced from bulk PBMC as well as from plasma cell-free DNA. Lymphoprep and SepMate tubes were used to isolate PBMC from blood, and red cell lysis was then performed. DNA from PBMC and sorted T cell subsets was extracted with QIAamp DNA Blood Mini kits.

The CDR3 goes from the cysteine to the phenylalanine over 14 residues. Just the 42-base CDR3 DNA is kept, in frame starting at base 1. V was cut back by 4 bases and J by 8 bases, leaving a gap of 18 bases between them. CDR1 and CDR2, per the germline V gene, are SGHRS and YFSETQ. On this clone itself: The antigen it recognizes is unknown. Per-nucleotide qualities are absent, and no much larger clonotype sits a single base away.

Every bulk PBMC sample was loaded with the same fixed amount of around 400 ng of DNA. TCR beta CDR3 sequences were amplified from genomic DNA with the immunoSEQ TCRb Assay kit following manufacturer instructions. The KAPA Library Quantification Kit for Illumina platforms was used to quantify the pooled libraries by qPCR. Pooled libraries were sequenced on an Illumina NextSeq 500, clustered at roughly 0.55-1.1 pM. In the source study's methods: Analysis of the TCR data relied on immunoSEQ ANALYZER and the R LymphoSeq package. A rearrangement efficiency score was calculated as productive divided by the sum of productive and non-productive CDR3 sequences. Clonality was assessed using the Gini coefficient and diversity using the Renyi index at alpha=1, with pairwise comparisons between timepoints within each patient. Clonal relatedness used an edit distance of 3, and repertoire similarity used the Bhattacharyya coefficient, both computed in LymphoSeq. To classify response, a linear discriminant analysis based on week-3 changes in clonality and diversity was built with the R MASS and caret packages. TCRdb holds this immuneACCESS table with in-frame rearrangements only. Some clones are missing; in checked studies, unresolved V genes explain under half, and the rest has no known cause. V and J calls and clone size are those listed in that table; D and trimming were worked out from the DNA. The sample has tens of thousands of clones on record, about 83% of them singletons. The ten top clones hold approximately 4.6% of the sample.

The TCR was taken from a human donor with melanoma. This chain joins TRBV5-1 to TRBJ1-1; the D gene cannot be named for sure. The sequenced sample was blood, obtained from a patient treated with checkpoint blockade. The nucleotide sequence reads as follows: TGCGCCAGCAGCCGGGAGCCGGGAGACTCGGAAGCTTTCTTT. This is translated as CASSREPGDSEAFF.